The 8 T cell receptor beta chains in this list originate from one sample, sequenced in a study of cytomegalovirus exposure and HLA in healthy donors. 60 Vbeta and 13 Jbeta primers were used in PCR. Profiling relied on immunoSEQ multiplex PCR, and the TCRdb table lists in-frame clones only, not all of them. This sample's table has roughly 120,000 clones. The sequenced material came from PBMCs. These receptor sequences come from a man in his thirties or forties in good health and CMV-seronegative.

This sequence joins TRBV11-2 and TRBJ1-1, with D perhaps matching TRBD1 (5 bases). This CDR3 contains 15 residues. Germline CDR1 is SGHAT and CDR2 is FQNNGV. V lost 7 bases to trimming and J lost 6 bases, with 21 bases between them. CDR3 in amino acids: CASTPSGGEHSEAFF. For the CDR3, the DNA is TGTGCCAGCACTCCCAGCGGGGGAGAACATTCTGAAGCTTTCTTT.

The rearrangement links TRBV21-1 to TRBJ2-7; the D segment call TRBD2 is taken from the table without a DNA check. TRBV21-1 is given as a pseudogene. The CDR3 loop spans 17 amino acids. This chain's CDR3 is CASSKATSGRVVYEQYF. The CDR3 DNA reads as TGTGCCAGCAGCAAAGCAACTAGCGGGAGGGTGGTCTACGAGCAGTACTTC.

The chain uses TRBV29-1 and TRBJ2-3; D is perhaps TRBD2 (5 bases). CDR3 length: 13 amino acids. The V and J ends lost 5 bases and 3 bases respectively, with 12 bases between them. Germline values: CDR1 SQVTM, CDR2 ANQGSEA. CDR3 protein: CSVPLAITDTQYF. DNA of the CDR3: TGCAGCGTTCCCCTAGCTATAACAGATACGCAGTATTTT.

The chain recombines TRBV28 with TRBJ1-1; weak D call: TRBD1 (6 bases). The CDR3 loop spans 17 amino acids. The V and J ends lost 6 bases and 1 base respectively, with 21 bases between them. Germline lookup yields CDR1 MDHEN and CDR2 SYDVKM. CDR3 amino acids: CASRSLRKGVWNTEAFF. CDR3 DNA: TGTGCCAGCAGATCCCTGAGGAAGGGGGTTTGGAACACTGAAGCTTTCTTT.

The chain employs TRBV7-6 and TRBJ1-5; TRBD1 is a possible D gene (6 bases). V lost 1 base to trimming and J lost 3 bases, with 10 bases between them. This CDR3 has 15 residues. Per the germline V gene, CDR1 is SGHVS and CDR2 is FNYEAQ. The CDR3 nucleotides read TGTGCCAGCAGCTTAGAACAGGGCTTCAATCAGCCCCAGCATTTT. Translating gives CASSLEQGFNQPQHF.

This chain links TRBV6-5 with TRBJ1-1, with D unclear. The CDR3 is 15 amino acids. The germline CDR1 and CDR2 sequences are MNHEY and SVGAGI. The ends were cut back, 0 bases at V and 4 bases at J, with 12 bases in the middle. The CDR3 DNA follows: TGTGCCAGCAGTTACTCTTCCGGGGTGGCCACTGAAGCTTTCTTT. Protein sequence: CASSYSSGVATEAFF.

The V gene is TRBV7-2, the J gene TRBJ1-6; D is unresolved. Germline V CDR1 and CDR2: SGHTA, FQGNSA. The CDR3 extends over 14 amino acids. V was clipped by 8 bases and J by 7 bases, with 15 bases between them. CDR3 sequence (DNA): TGTGCCAGCCGCCCCATAGGAGCGAATTCACCCCTCCACTTT. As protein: CASRPIGANSPLHF.

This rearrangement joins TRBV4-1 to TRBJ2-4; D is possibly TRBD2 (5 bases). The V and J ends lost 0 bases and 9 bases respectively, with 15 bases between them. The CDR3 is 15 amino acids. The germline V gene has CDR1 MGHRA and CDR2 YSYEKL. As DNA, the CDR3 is TGCGCCAGCAGCCAAGAGTGGCCGAGGGATGGCATTCAGTACTTC. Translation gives CASSQEWPRDGIQYF.